These T cell receptor beta chains were read from a single sample in a study of T-cell reconstitution after alpha-beta-depleted transplantation in children. TCRdb reanalysed the PCR reads using MiXCR and keeps one entry per CDR3 protein. The sample lists approximately 230,000 distinct CDR3 sequences, roughly a quarter occurring once. Sequencing used PBMCs, mostly from graft donor cells, obtained 360 days after TCRalphabeta/CD19-depleted stem cell transplant. All receptors derive from a female patient aged 2 to 10 who had a stem cell transplant for congenital amegakaryocytic thrombocytopenia, so the T cells may come from the graft donor. CDR3s include the opening cysteine and the closing phenylalanine or tryptophan. D genes are given only for firm matches. Size is stated for part of the rows, as once, few or many counts, or as a class when the clone is expanded.

>-|many|TRBJ1-2|TRBV4-1
CASSDPLKDGYTF
TGCGCCAGCAGCGACCCCCTCAAAGATGGCTACACCTTC
>-|few|TRBJ2-7|TRBV3-1
CASSRGGAPYEQYF
TGTGCCAGCAGCCGAGGGGGGGCTCCCTACGAGCAGTACTTC
>-|-|TRBJ2-7|TRBV20-1
CSASPWTVSSYEQYF
TGCAGTGCTAGCCCCTGGACTGTGAGCTCCTACGAGCAGTACTTC
>TRBD2|-|TRBJ2-7|TRBV7-3
CASSLQASGSYEQYF
TGTGCCAGCAGCTTACAGGCTAGCGGGAGCTACGAGCAGTACTTC
>-|-|TRBJ2-3|TRBV20-1
CSAHRSTDTQYF
TGCAGTGCTCACAGAAGCACAGATACGCAGTATTTT
>TRBD2|few|TRBJ2-3|TRBV20-1
CSARDNLAGPTDTQYF
TGCAGTGCTAGAGATAACCTAGCGGGACCCACAGATACGCAGTATTTT
>TRBD2|few|TRBJ2-1|TRBV3-1
CASSLRKTSGVSYNEQFF
TGTGCCAGCAGTCTCAGGAAGACTAGCGGGGTCTCCTACAATGAGCAGTTCTTC
>-|few|TRBJ1-5|TRBV20-1
CSASGQYSNQPQHF
TGCAGTGCTAGTGGCCAATATAGCAATCAGCCCCAGCATTTT
>-|-|TRBJ1-1|TRBV2
CASKQRGAIIVAEAFF
TGTGCCAGCAAACAGAGGGGCGCGATAATAGTAGCTGAAGCTTTCTTT
>-|few|TRBJ2-7|TRBV11-2
CASSLGSAPAEQYF
TGTGCCAGCAGCTTAGGATCAGCGCCAGCCGAGCAGTACTTC
>TRBD2|few|TRBJ2-2|TRBV12-3/TRBV12-4
CASSLLTSGRFGELFF
TGTGCCAGCAGTTTACTTACTAGCGGGCGGTTCGGGGAGCTGTTTTTT
>TRBD2|-|TRBJ2-1|TRBV6-1
CASSTLLTSVGSYNEQFF
TGTGCCAGCAGTACCCTTCTGACTAGCGTTGGCTCCTACAATGAGCAGTTCTTC
>-|many|TRBJ2-7|TRBV25-1
CASSETGGDRRYEQYF
TGTGCCAGCAGTGAAACCGGGGGGGACAGACGCTACGAGCAGTACTTC
>-|-|TRBJ1-1|TRBV6-1
CASRGRGRLNTEAFF
TGTGCCAGCAGAGGCAGAGGGAGGTTGAACACTGAAGCTTTCTTT
>-|-|TRBJ1-3|TRBV20-1
CSARGLHHEGNTIYF
TGCAGTGCTAGGGGGCTGCATCATGAGGGAAACACCATATATTTT
>TRBD1|many|TRBJ2-1|TRBV5-5
CASSLVRQGAINEQFF
TGTGCCAGCAGCTTGGTAAGGCAGGGGGCGATCAATGAGCAGTTCTTC
>-|-|TRBJ2-7|TRBV5-1
CASSDSGYEQYF
TGCGCCAGCAGCGATAGCGGCTACGAGCAGTACTTC
>TRBD2|many|TRBJ2-5|TRBV12-3/TRBV12-4
CASRTSGQETQYF
TGTGCCAGCAGGACTAGCGGCCAAGAGACCCAGTACTTC
>-|-|TRBJ1-5|TRBV6-1
CASSERGDSNQPQHF
TGTGCCAGCAGTGAGAGGGGGGATAGCAATCAGCCCCAGCATTTT
>-|few|TRBJ2-1|TRBV20-1
CSARATSSGEQFF
TGCAGTGCTAGAGCGACTAGTTCGGGTGAGCAGTTCTTC
>-|-|TRBJ2-7|TRBV4-1
CASSQTTNGAYEQYF
TGCGCCAGCAGCCAGACGACTAATGGGGCCTACGAGCAGTACTTC
>-|-|TRBJ2-3|TRBV28
CASRSSRRGRTQYF
TGTGCCAGCAGGTCCAGCAGGCGGGGACGTACGCAGTATTTT
>-|-|TRBJ1-1|TRBV12-3/TRBV12-4
CATAVGQMNTEAFF
TGTGCCACCGCCGTGGGGCAAATGAACACTGAAGCTTTCTTT
>TRBD1|-|TRBJ1-1|TRBV12-3/TRBV12-4
CASRAGTGNPEAFF
TGTGCCAGCAGAGCCGGGACAGGCAATCCTGAAGCTTTCTTT
>-|-|TRBJ2-4|TRBV5-6
CASSLLGFAKNIQYF
TGTGCCAGCAGCTTGTTGGGATTTGCCAAAAACATTCAGTACTTC
>-|-|TRBJ2-5|TRBV24-1
CATSDPNMVTQYF
TGTGCCACCAGTGACCCCAACATGGTGACCCAGTACTTC
>-|few|TRBJ1-1|TRBV9
CASSVVTGRWDTEAFF
TGTGCCAGCAGCGTAGTAACGGGGCGTTGGGACACTGAAGCTTTCTTT
>-|few|TRBJ1-1|TRBV12-3/TRBV12-4
CASNFGPEAFF
TGTGCCAGCAACTTTGGGCCTGAAGCTTTCTTT
>-|few|TRBJ1-1|TRBV10-3
CAISEGGRATEAFF
TGTGCCATCAGTGAAGGGGGGAGGGCGACTGAAGCTTTCTTT
>TRBD1|-|TRBJ2-1|TRBV2
CASSVSGTGGFFWFF
TGTGCCAGCAGTGTTAGTGGGACAGGGGGCTTCTTTTGGTTCTTC
>TRBD2|-|TRBJ2-5|TRBV7-8
CASSRRLALRETQYF
TGTGCCAGCAGCCGAAGACTAGCGTTAAGAGAGACCCAGTACTTC
>-|few|TRBJ1-1|TRBV5-5
CASSLRQTEAFF
TGTGCCAGCAGCTTGCGACAGACTGAAGCTTTCTTT
>-|few|TRBJ1-2|TRBV12-3/TRBV12-4
CASSPTGPISYGYTF
TGTGCCAGCAGTCCCACGGGTCCGATTTCCTATGGCTACACCTTC
>-|few|TRBJ2-5|TRBV11-2
CASSYSSMTKETQYF
TGTGCCAGCAGCTATTCCTCGATGACCAAGGAGACCCAGTACTTC
>-|-|TRBJ2-2|TRBV10-3
CAISPSGGQGGELFF
TGTGCCATCAGTCCCTCCGGGGGGCAGGGCGGGGAGCTGTTTTTT
>-|-|TRBJ2-5|TRBV23-1
CASSREGRWVLQETQYF
TGCGCCAGCAGTCGAGAGGGAAGGTGGGTGCTCCAAGAGACCCAGTACTTC
>-|few|TRBJ2-7|TRBV5-1
CASSLGDETDSYEQYF
TGCGCCAGCAGCTTGGGAGATGAGACGGACTCCTACGAGCAGTACTTC
>TRBD2|many|TRBJ2-1|TRBV12-3/TRBV12-4
CAINSGSSYNEQFF
TGTGCCATCAATAGCGGGAGCTCCTACAATGAGCAGTTCTTC
>-|-|TRBJ2-1|TRBV5-6
CASSLVRRENEQFF
TGTGCCAGCAGCTTGGTTCGCAGGGAGAATGAGCAGTTCTTC
>TRBD2|-|TRBJ2-1|TRBV7-7
CASSLDPFGREQFF
TGTGCCAGCAGCTTAGATCCCTTCGGGAGGGAGCAGTTCTTC
>TRBD2|-|TRBJ2-5|TRBV12-3/TRBV12-4
CASSLRVLAGQETQYF
TGTGCCAGCAGTTTAAGGGTACTAGCGGGGCAAGAGACCCAGTACTTC
>-|-|TRBJ2-1|TRBV27
CASSHPLYRDEQFF
TGTGCCAGCAGTCACCCATTATACAGGGATGAGCAGTTCTTC
>-|once|TRBJ2-1|TRBV7-9
CASTPSSPSYNEQFF
TGTGCCAGCACCCCATCAAGCCCCTCCTACAATGAGCAGTTCTTC
>-|-|TRBJ2-7|TRBV7-2
CASSLGLFYEQYF
TGTGCCAGCAGCTTAGGTCTATTTTACGAGCAGTACTTC
>-|few|TRBJ2-1|TRBV7-2
CASSSPWGKGNEQFF
TGTGCCAGCAGCTCCCCCTGGGGTAAGGGGAATGAGCAGTTCTTC
>-|-|TRBJ2-6|TRBV15
CATSLWFRSGANVLTF
TGTGCCACCAGTCTGTGGTTCCGCTCTGGGGCCAACGTCCTGACTTTC